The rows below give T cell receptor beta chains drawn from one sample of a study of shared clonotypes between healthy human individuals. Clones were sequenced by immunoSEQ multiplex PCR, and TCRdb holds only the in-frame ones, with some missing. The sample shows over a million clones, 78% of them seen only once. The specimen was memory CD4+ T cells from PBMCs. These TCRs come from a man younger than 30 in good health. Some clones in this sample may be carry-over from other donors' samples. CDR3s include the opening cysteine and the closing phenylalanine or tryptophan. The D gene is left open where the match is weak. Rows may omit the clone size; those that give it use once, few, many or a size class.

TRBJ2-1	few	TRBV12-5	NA	TGTGCTAGTGGTTTGGACGACAGGAGACAGTTCTTC	CASGLDDRRQFF
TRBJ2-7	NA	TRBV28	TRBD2	TGTGCCAGCAGTTTTACGGTCGGGACTAGCGGGGTTCTGAGCTCCTACGAGCAGTACTTC	CASSFTVGTSGVLSSYEQYF
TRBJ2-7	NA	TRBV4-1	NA	TGCGCCAGCAGCCAAAAGGGCCTCGCGGGCGAGCAGTACTTC	CASSQKGLAGEQYF
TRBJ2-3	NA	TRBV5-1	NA	TGCGCCAGCAGCTTGTCCCCCGCGGGCACAGATACGCAGTATTTT	CASSLSPAGTDTQYF
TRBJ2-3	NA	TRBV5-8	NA	TGTGCCAGCAGCTTGGCGGCAGGGTCCCAGTATTTT	CASSLAAGSQYF
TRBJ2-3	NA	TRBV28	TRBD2	TGTGCCAGCATGGGCGGGAGAACAGATACGCAGTATTTT	CASMGGRTDTQYF
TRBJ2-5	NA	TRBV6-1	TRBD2	TGTGCCAGCAGTGAAAGGGATAGCGGGAGCAGGGGAGAGACCCAGTACTTC	CASSERDSGSRGETQYF
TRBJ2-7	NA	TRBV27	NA	TGTGCCAGCAGTTTTAAGGGGGTCGCTTCCTACGAGCAGTACTTC	CASSFKGVASYEQYF
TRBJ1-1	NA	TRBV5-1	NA	TGCGCCAGCAGCCCGGTGGGGGGCGGGCGGGCTGAAGCTTTCTTT	CASSPVGGGRAEAFF
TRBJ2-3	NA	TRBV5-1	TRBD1	TGCGCCAGCAGCTGGGACAGAGCCACAGATACGCAGTATTTT	CASSWDRATDTQYF
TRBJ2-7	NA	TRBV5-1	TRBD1	TGCGCCAGCAGCTTGGCAGTTCAGGGGGCCGGGTACGAGCAGTACTTC	CASSLAVQGAGYEQYF
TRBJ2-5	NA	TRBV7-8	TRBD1	TGTGCCAGCAGCTTAAGGGGGCGCAGGGCCGAGACCCAGTACTTC	CASSLRGRRAETQYF
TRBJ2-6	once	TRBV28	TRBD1	TGTGCCAGCAGTGCCAAACAGGGGAAGCCTGGGGCCAACGTCCTGACTTTC	CASSAKQGKPGANVLTF
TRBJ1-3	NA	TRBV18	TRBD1	TGTGCCAGCTCACTAAATTCACAGGGGCTCGGAAACACCATATATTTT	CASSLNSQGLGNTIYF
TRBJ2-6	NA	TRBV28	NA	TGTGCCAGCAGTGCCCCAGGTGCTTCTGGGGCCAACGTCCTGACTTTC	CASSAPGASGANVLTF
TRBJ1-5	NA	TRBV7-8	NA	TGTGCCAGCAGCCCGCGCGGGGGGCAGAAAATGGATCAGCCCCAGCATTTT	CASSPRGGQKMDQPQHF
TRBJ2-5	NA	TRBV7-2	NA	TGTGCCAGCAGCTTAGCTCGCGGAACCCAAGAGACCCAGTACTTC	CASSLARGTQETQYF
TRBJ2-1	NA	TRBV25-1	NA	TGTGCCAGCAGTGAAGGCCATTACAATGAGCAGTTCTTC	CASSEGHYNEQFF
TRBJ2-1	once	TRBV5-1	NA	TGCGCCAGCAGCTTGGCCCCGGGGACGAACCCTGAGCAGTTCTTC	CASSLAPGTNPEQFF
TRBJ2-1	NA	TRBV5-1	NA	TGCGCCAGCAGCTTGGGCTCCCAAAACAATGAGCAGTTCTTC	CASSLGSQNNEQFF
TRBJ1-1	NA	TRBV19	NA	TGTGCCAGTAGTATAGGGGGACTACTTGAAGCTTTCTTT	CASSIGGLLEAFF
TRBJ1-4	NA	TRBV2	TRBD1	TGTGCCAGCAAGGGACAGGTCCTAGGGAAACTGTTTTTT	CASKGQVLGKLFF
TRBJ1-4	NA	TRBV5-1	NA	TGCGCCAGCAGAGGGGCTGGAGAAAAACTGTTTTTT	CASRGAGEKLFF
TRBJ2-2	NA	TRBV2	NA	TGTGCCAGCAGTTCGACAGAGAACACCGGGGAGCTGTTTTTT	CASSSTENTGELFF
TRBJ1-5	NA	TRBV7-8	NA	TGTGCCAGCAGCCCACAGGAATTGGCCCGGTCTAATCAGCCCCAGCATTTT	CASSPQELARSNQPQHF
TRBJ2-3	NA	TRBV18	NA	TGTGCCAGCTCACCCCAGACCCGCAGCACAGATACGCAGTATTTT	CASSPQTRSTDTQYF
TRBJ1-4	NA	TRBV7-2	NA	TGTGCCAGCAGCTTAACAGGGCTTTCTGAAAAACTGTTTTTT	CASSLTGLSEKLFF
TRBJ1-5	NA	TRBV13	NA	TGTGCCAGCAGCCGCGGACAGCATAGCAATCAGCCCCAGCATTTT	CASSRGQHSNQPQHF
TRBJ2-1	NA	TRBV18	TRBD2	TGTGCCAGCTCACCATATGGGCTAGCGGACTACAATGAGCAGTTCTTC	CASSPYGLADYNEQFF
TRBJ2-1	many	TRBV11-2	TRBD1	TGTGCCAGCAGGTCCGGGACAGGGAGCTCCTACAATGAGCAGTTCTTC	CASRSGTGSSYNEQFF
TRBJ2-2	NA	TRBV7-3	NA	TGTGCCAGCAGCCCCGAGACGACCGGGGAGCTGTTTTTT	CASSPETTGELFF
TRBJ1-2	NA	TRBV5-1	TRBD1	TGCGCCAGCAGCTGGACAGGCGAAGCCTATGGCTACACCTTC	CASSWTGEAYGYTF
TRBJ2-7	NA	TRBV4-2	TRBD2	TGTGCCAGCAGCCAGGTACTAGCGGTGACCTACGAGCAGTACTTC	CASSQVLAVTYEQYF
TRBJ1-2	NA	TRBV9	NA	TGTGCCAGCAGCGTAGACGTTCTCTCAGGGGCTCGCGCAGGAGGCTACACCTTC	CASSVDVLSGARAGGYTF
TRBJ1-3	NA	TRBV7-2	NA	TGTGCCAGCAGCTTAGATTGGGCCCGGACTGGAAACACCATATATTTT	CASSLDWARTGNTIYF
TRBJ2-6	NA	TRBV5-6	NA	TGTGCCAGCAGCTGGGGGGTCTCTGGGGCCAACGTCCTGACTTTC	CASSWGVSGANVLTF
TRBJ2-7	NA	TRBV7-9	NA	TGTGCCAGCAGCTTCAACCGGGACAAGCTTGAGTACGAGCAGTACTTC	CASSFNRDKLEYEQYF